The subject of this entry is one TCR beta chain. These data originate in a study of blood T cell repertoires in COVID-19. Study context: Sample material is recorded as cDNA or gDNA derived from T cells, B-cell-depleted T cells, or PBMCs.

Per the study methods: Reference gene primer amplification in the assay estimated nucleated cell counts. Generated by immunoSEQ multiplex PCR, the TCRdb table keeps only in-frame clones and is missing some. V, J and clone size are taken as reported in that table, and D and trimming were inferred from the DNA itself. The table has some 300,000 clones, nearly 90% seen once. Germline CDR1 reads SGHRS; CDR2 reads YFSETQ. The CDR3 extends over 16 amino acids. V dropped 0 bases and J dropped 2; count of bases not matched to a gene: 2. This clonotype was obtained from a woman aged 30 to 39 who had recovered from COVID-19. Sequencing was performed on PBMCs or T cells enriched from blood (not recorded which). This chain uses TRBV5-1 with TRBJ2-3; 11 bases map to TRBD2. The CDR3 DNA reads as TGCGCCAGCAGCTTGGGACTAGCGGGATTCACAGATACGCAGTATTTT. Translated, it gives CASSLGLAGFTDTQYF. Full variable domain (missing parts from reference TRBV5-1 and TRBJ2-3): KAGVTQTPRYLIKTRGQQVTLSCSPISGHRSVSWYQQTPGQGLQFLFEYFSETQRNKGNFPGRFSGRQFSNSRSEMNVSTLELGDSALYLCASSLGLAGFTDTQYFGPGTRLTVL.